This T cell receptor beta chain appears in the sequencing data of a study of blood T cell repertoires in COVID-19. Study overall: Sites in the United States, Italy and Spain provided acute and convalescent COVID-19 samples. PBMCs, B-cell-depleted T cells, or T cells were the source of the cDNA or gDNA that made up the material.

Per the germline V gene, CDR1 is SGDLS and CDR2 is YYNGEE. V was trimmed by 3 bases and J by 10 bases, leaving 16 bases between them. The CDR3 length is 13 residues. This clone occurred once. Methods used by the authors: From reference gene primer amplification, estimates of nucleated cell counts were derived. Here immunoSEQ multiplex PCR was the method, and the copy in TCRdb shows in-frame clones only, minus some. The V and J calls and clone size are taken from that table; D and trimming were inferred from the DNA. The sample lists about 250,000 clones; approximately 90% were seen once. During active infection, Seattle patients enrolled and were then monitored through disease.

The receptor's source is a woman in her twenties or thirties with COVID-19, enrolled during active disease. The sequenced material came from peripheral blood. The J gene is TRBJ1-1, the V gene TRBV9; D is undetermined. CDR3 nucleotides: TGTGCCAGCAGCGCTCTCGGTTTTAGTGGAGCTTTCTTT. Protein sequence: CASSALGFSGAFF.